The clone carrying this T cell receptor (beta chain) was seen many times. Molecular barcoding with unique molecular identifiers was used for the TCRbeta library. TCRdb re-called the PCR reads with MiXCR, one entry per CDR3 protein. The sample contains 450,000 to 600,000 distinct CDR3 sequences, around a third of which appear only once. This entry is derived from a study of T-cell reconstitution after alpha-beta-depleted transplantation in children. The CDR3 sequence is 13 residues long. Between the trimmed V and J ends, which lost 6 bases and 0 bases, there was a span of 9 bases. Germline CDR1 MNHEY, CDR2 SVGEGT.

The chain joins TRBV6-2 or TRBV6-3 to TRBJ2-7; D is ambiguous. The TCR sequence derives from a human donor who donated a stem cell graft to a child with aplastic anemia. Source: PBMCs from the stem cell graft donor, taken from the stem cell graft. This chain's CDR3 is CASSPGPSYEQYF. In DNA, the CDR3 is TGTGCCAGCAGCCCTGGGCCCTCCTACGAGCAGTACTTC.